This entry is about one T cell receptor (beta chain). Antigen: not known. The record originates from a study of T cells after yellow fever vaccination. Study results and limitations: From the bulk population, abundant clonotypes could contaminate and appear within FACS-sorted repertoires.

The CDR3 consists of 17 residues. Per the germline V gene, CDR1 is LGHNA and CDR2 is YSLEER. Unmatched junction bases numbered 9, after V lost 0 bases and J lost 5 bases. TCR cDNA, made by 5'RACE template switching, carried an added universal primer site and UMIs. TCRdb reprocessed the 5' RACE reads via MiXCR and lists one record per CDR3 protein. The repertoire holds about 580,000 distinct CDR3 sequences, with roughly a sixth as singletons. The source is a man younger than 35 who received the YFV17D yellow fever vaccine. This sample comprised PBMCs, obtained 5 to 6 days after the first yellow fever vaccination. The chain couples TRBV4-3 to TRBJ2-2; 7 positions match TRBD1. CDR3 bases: TGCGCCAGCAGCCAAGAGGGCAGGGGGTTATCGACCGGGGAGCTGTTTTTT. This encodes CASSQEGRGLSTGELFF.